This T cell receptor beta chain was sequenced during a study of blood T cell repertoires in COVID-19 (dated by TCRdb to 2020 to 2021). Looking at the study overall: Samples from collaborators originated in the United States, Italy and Spain and spanned both the acute and convalescent phases of COVID-19. Where HLA class I and class II types were available, the types were taken from metadata supplied by the sample provider, not from assay-based typing. The repertoires were released in a freely available public database intended as a resource for research on the immune response to SARS-CoV-2. A de-identified subject ID, COVID-19 status, age in years and sex were almost always included in the sample metadata. Subjects who had been exposed to COVID-19, were actively infected with it, or had recovered from it provided the deeply sampled blood TCRbeta repertoires that made up the dataset. The material from the prospective study consisted of cDNA or gDNA derived from T cells, B-cell-depleted T cells, or PBMCs. Samples were obtained from the ongoing ImmuneRACE study (first 160 participants) and from over a thousand subjects provided by 6 global collaborators. The study at large found these results: The amount of clinical and demographic metadata varied by source and participant and was provided uncurated.

Regarding this clone: The specificity of this receptor is unknown. No base-level quality is on record; no much larger clone is a single base apart.

TCRbeta CDR3 regions were amplified from genomic DNA using the immunoSEQ Assay, a bias-controlled multiplex PCR. Regarding the original processing steps: Nucleated cell counts per sample were estimated from amplification of reference gene primers within the assay. To quantify the absolute abundance of each unique TCRbeta CDR3 rearrangement, sequence reads were collapsed and filtered. Productive Simpson clonality was computed per sample as the square root of Simpson's diversity index over productive rearrangements. TCRdb took this table from immuneACCESS and kept in-frame rearrangements with V and J called. Such tables lack part of the clones; where checked against another copy, unresolved V genes explain under half of the gap, and the rest is unexplained. V and J calls and clone size are given by that table; D and trimming were obtained from the DNA. This sample holds some 97,000 clones; 80% to 95% were observed only once. In total, the top ten clones hold approximately 2.2% of the sample.

The germline ends are 19 bases apart after V is trimmed by 6 bases and J by 6 bases. Its CDR3 holds 15 amino acids, cysteine through phenylalanine. Only the CDR3 DNA stays, 45 bases, in frame from base 1. CDR1 and CDR2, per the germline V gene (reference sequence), are MNHNY and SVGAGI. Collaborating institutions collected whole blood in K2EDTA tubes following their own protocols. For TCRbeta analysis, collaborators shipped samples as frozen whole blood, isolated PBMCs, or DNA extracted from either of those sample types. The sample comprised peripheral blood. The sequence was collected from a man aged 45 to 65 with active COVID-19. The V and J segments used are TRBV6-6 and TRBJ2-3; possibly the D gene is TRBD2, per 5 matching bases. The CDR3 reads CASSPNLLEGDTQYF. The nucleotide sequence reads as follows: TGTGCCAGCAGCCCAAACCTTCTTGAGGGTGATACGCAGTATTTT.